Shown below are 31 T cell receptor beta chains from a single sample sequenced in a study of human T cells and chemical hapten exposure. Documented time point: pre-sensitization, week 0. Treatment of the sample: therapeutic diphenylcyclopropenone sensitization with weekly scalp DPC. A single record per CDR3 protein comes from TCRdb applying MiXCR to the RACE reads. Of around 180,000 distinct CDR3 sequences in the sample, approximately 31% are singletons; the top ten hold just under 3%. Sequencing used whole blood, obtained in connection with sensitization to the hapten diphenylcyclopropenone (DPC). These receptor sequences come from a woman in her twenties or thirties with alopecia areata. Some clones in this sample may be carry-over from other donors' samples.

This clonotype was counted between two and nine times. The chain has TRBV29-1 and TRBJ2-7; no clear D gene. The CDR3 sequence is 13 residues long. Germline CDR1 is SQVTM and CDR2 is ANQGSEA. V lost 4 bases and J lost 2, with 12 bases in between. The CDR3, as DNA: TGCAGCGTTGGAGCCGCCAGAGCCTACGAGCAGTACTTC. Translating it yields CSVGAARAYEQYF.

This clonotype was detected once. This chain connects TRBV4-3 to TRBJ2-5; TRBD2 aligns across 8 bases. The CDR3 length is 15 residues. Looked up from germline, CDR1 is LGHNA and CDR2 is YSLEER. V lost 1 base, J lost 5 bases, and 6 bases stayed unmatched. The CDR3 DNA is TGCGCCAGCAGCCAAGGTTTTAGCGGGGATGAGACCCAGTACTTC. Encoded protein: CASSQGFSGDETQYF.

The chain is built from TRBV2 and TRBJ1-2, with D possibly matching TRBD1 (6 bases). V lost 5 bases, J lost 4 bases, and 17 bases lay in between. Germline V gene sequence: CDR1 SNHLY, CDR2 FYNNEI. The CDR3 spans 15 residues. The CDR3 spells CASSPWMGASYGYTF. The CDR3 coding sequence is TGTGCCAGCAGTCCCTGGATGGGGGCTTCCTATGGCTACACCTTC.

V usage is TRBV6-6 and J usage is TRBJ1-3; D is undetermined. With 5 bases removed from V and 4 bases from J, the gap between germline ends came to 6 bases. Germline CDR1 and CDR2: MNHNY and SVGAGI (reference sequence). The CDR3 has 12 amino acids. The CDR3 DNA follows: TGTGCCAGCAGTCGGCAGGGAAACACCATATATTTT. As protein: CASSRQGNTIYF.

V usage is TRBV7-2 and J usage is TRBJ2-7; D unresolved. V lost 3 bases to trimming and J lost 6 bases, with 18 bases between them. The CDR3 sequence is 15 residues long. Germline CDR1 and CDR2: SGHTA and FQGNSA. DNA of the CDR3: TGTGCCAGCAGCTTTACCCAGAATATGCCCCGCGAGCAGTACTTC. Its protein product is CASSFTQNMPREQYF.

This clonotype was seen more than once but under ten times. The chain carries TRBV4-3 and TRBJ2-2; D gene unclear. There are 17 residues in the CDR3. From germline, CDR1 is LGHNA and CDR2 YSLEER. V lost 1 base, J lost 0 bases, and 12 bases lay in between. The CDR3 reads CASSQAHGGANTGELFF. In DNA form, the CDR3 reads TGCGCCAGCAGCCAAGCCCACGGCGGCGCGAACACCGGGGAGCTGTTTTTT.

The chain links TRBV28 to TRBJ1-6; 7 bases fit TRBD1. CDR3 length equals 16 residues. The ends lost 4 bases at V and 9 bases at J; junction bases unmatched: 12. Per the germline V gene, CDR1 is MDHEN and CDR2 is SYDVKM. The CDR3 reads CASSSPGTASGSPLHF. In DNA form, the CDR3 reads TGTGCCAGCAGTTCACCCGGGACAGCCTCGGGTTCACCCCTCCACTTT.

The chain links TRBV25-1 to TRBJ2-5; unclear D gene. The CDR3 consists of 12 residues. V lost 6 bases and J 5 bases, leaving 10 bases between the germline ends. Germline V gene sequence: CDR1 MGHDK, CDR2 SYGVNS. CDR3 region: CASRGLSETQYF. The CDR3 region has the DNA TGTGCCAGCAGAGGTTTATCGGAGACCCAGTACTTC.

The chain carries TRBV29-1 and TRBJ1-4; tentatively, D is TRBD1 (6 bases). Per germline, CDR1 SQVTM and CDR2 ANQGSEA. CDR3 length: 15 amino acids. V dropped 4 bases and J dropped 0 bases, with 12 bases sitting between them. The CDR3 DNA is TGCAGCGTTGGTGGAGGGGGTGCAACTAATGAAAAACTGTTTTTT. Translated, it gives CSVGGGGATNEKLFF.

This clonotype was detected only a few times. V gene TRBV12-3 or TRBV12-4 combines with J gene TRBJ2-6; D might be TRBD2 (5 bases). This CDR3 is built from 19 residues. V dropped 1 base and J dropped 0 bases, with 16 bases sitting between them. The CDR3: CASSLGGITISSGANVLTF. The CDR3, as DNA: TGTGCCAGCAGTTTAGGAGGGATTACGATTAGCTCTGGGGCCAACGTCCTGACTTTC.

Concerning this clonotype: A single base separates this from a much larger clone, so it may be a read error. J is TRBJ2-6 and V is TRBV28; weak D call: TRBD1 (5 bases). The CDR3 runs to 15 residues. Germline V gives CDR1 MDHEN, CDR2 SYDVKM. The CDR3 sequence is CASSRSWVGANVPTF. CDR3 coding DNA: TGTGCCAGCAGCCGCAGCTGGGTAGGGGCCAACGTCCCGACTTTC.

This chain uses TRBV7-9 with TRBJ2-7; D may be TRBD1 (6 bases). Trimming pared 3 bases from V and 2 bases from J, leaving 11 bases between. Germline V CDR1 and CDR2: SEHNR, FQNEAQ (reference sequence). The CDR3 sequence is 14 residues long. The CDR3 here is CASSFGAGAYEQYF. The CDR3 nucleotides are TGTGCCAGCAGCTTTGGGGCAGGGGCCTACGAGCAGTACTTC.

V is TRBV29-1 and J is TRBJ1-1, with D unclear. The CDR3 has 14 residues. V was trimmed by 6 bases and J by 1 base, leaving 15 bases between them. Germline CDR1 reads SQVTM; CDR2 reads ANQGSEA. The CDR3 is CSVTGTTSNTEAFF. Here the CDR3 DNA reads TGCAGCGTGACGGGCACAACGTCGAACACTGAAGCTTTCTTT. Complete variable domain (other parts from reference TRBV29-1 and TRBJ1-1): SAVISQKPSRDICQRGTSLTIQCQVDSQVTMMFWYRQQPGQSLTLIATANQGSEATYESGFVIDKFPISRPNLTFSTLTVSNMSPEDSSIYLCSVTGTTSNTEAFFGQGTRLTVV.

The V and J genes are TRBV4-3 and TRBJ1-5; D ambiguous. The CDR3 has 15 amino acids. Trimming cost V 0 bases and J 1 base, with 7 bases left between them. Germline CDR1 is LGHNA and CDR2 is YSLEER. The CDR3 DNA reads as TGCGCCAGCAGCCAAGATATAGGGAGCAATCAGCCCCAGCATTTT. The encoded protein is CASSQDIGSNQPQHF.

This clonotype was seen more than once but under ten times. The chain joins TRBV2 to TRBJ2-7; D unresolved. The CDR3 has 12 residues. CDR1 and CDR2 from the germline V gene are SNHLY and FYNNEI. The V end lost 2 bases, the J end lost 3 bases, and 5 bases lay between the germline ends. CDR3: CASSEQDYEQYF. Written as DNA, the CDR3 is TGTGCCAGCAGTGAACAAGACTACGAGCAGTACTTC.

The V call is TRBV20-1, the J call TRBJ1-2; 7 bases are shared with TRBD1. There are 13 residues in the CDR3. V dropped 5 bases and J dropped 3; count of bases not matched to a gene: 6. Germline V CDR1 and CDR2: DFQATT, SNEGSKA (reference sequence). The CDR3 spells CSAPTGYDYGYTF. The CDR3 nucleotides read TGCAGTGCTCCGACAGGGTACGACTATGGCTACACCTTC.

This chain links TRBV9 with TRBJ2-3, with 10 bases that match TRBD2. The CDR3 spans 19 residues. Trimming cost V 1 base and J 2 bases; bases outside gene matches: 13. CDR1 SGDLS and CDR2 YYNGEE come from the germline V gene. The chain's CDR3 is CASSVTSGDGAYFTDTQYF. CDR3 nucleotides: TGTGCCAGCAGCGTAACTAGCGGGGATGGCGCCTACTTCACAGATACGCAGTATTTT. The variable domain in full, with the rest retrieved from reference TRBV9 and TRBJ2-3, is DSGVTQTPKHLITATGQRVTLRCSPRSGDLSVYWYQQSLDQGLQFLIQYYNGEERAKGNILERFSAQQFPDLHSELNLSSLELGDSALYFCASSVTSGDGAYFTDTQYFGPGTRLTVL.

Concerning this clonotype: The junction does not match germline at one end; this may be a read error. The genes are TRBV28 and TRBJ1-1; 7 nucleotides agree with TRBD1. The CDR3 loop spans 14 amino acids. CDR1 is MDHEN and CDR2 is SYDVKM in the germline V gene. CDR3 nucleotide sequence: TGTGTCAGCAGTCCGGGGGACAGGAACACTGAAGCTTTCTTT. It codes for CVSSPGDRNTEAFF.

This sequence joins TRBV6-5 and TRBJ2-1; 11 nucleotides align to TRBD2. CDR3 size: 16 residues. The trim removed 0 bases at V and 9 bases at J, leaving 7 bases unmatched. Germline values: CDR1 MNHEY, CDR2 SVGAGI. Here the CDR3 DNA reads TGTGCCAGCAGTTACTCGCTCCTAGCGGGAGGTCTTGAGCAGTTCTTC. Translation: CASSYSLLAGGLEQFF.

In its sample, this clonotype was seen once. This chain connects TRBV7-2 to TRBJ2-7, with D unresolved. The CDR3 runs to 15 residues. The germline V gene encodes CDR1 SGHTA and CDR2 FQGNSA. V lost 5 bases and J lost 3, with 17 bases in between. CDR3 nucleotides: TGTGCCAGCAGCCTGGGGTCAGGCCGGATCTACGAGCAGTACTTC. It specifies CASSLGSGRIYEQYF.

This clonotype has only a few counts. The J gene is TRBJ2-3, the V gene TRBV11-2; D possibly corresponds to TRBD1 (6 bases). Per germline, CDR1 SGHAT and CDR2 FQNNGV. The CDR3 contains 16 residues. Deletions cut 6 bases from V and 0 bases from J, with 16 bases between. CDR3 nucleotides: TGTGCCAGCAGTTTGGGCGTGGGACACAGCACAGATACGCAGTATTTT. Translated: CASSLGVGHSTDTQYF.

The chain is built from TRBV6-2 or TRBV6-3 and TRBJ2-2; D remains unclear. The CDR3 has 13 amino acids. Germline assignment: CDR1 MNHEY and CDR2 SVGEGT. Trimming removed 6 bases from V and 1 base from J, with 6 bases in between. In DNA, the CDR3 is TGTGCCAGCAGCTCAGTGAACACCGGGGAGCTGTTTTTT. This gives the protein CASSSVNTGELFF.

The V gene is TRBV10-3, the J gene TRBJ2-3; 11 nucleotides agree with TRBD2. The CDR3 runs 13 residues. Germline CDR1 ENHRY, CDR2 SYGVKD. The V and J ends lost 6 bases and 6 bases, in that order; junction bases with no gene match: 2. CDR3 in DNA: TGTGCCATCAGGACTAGCGGGGATGATACGCAGTATTTT. Encoded protein: CAIRTSGDDTQYF.

This clonotype has more than one count but fewer than ten. The rearrangement uses TRBV5-4 and TRBJ2-7; no firm D call. V gave up 4 bases and J gave up 4 bases, with 18 bases separating them. The CDR3 is made up of 15 amino acids. The germline CDR1 and CDR2 sequences are SGHNT and YYREEE (reference sequence). The CDR3 region is CASSGRVRSGYEQYF. The CDR3 nucleotides read TGTGCCAGCAGCGGCCGGGTCCGAAGTGGGTACGAGCAGTACTTC.

The genes are TRBV19 and TRBJ2-5; D is unresolved. Per the germline V gene, CDR1 is LNHDA and CDR2 is SQIVND (reference sequence). Deletions cut 0 bases from V and 2 bases from J, with 13 bases between. This CDR3 has 16 amino acids. CDR3 in DNA: TGTGCCAGTAGTATAGATGGCGGTCTGGCTCAAGAGACCCAGTACTTC. It encodes CASSIDGGLAQETQYF.

The genes are TRBV11-2 and TRBJ1-6; the match to TRBD1 covers 9 bases. The CDR3 totals 16 residues. Germline CDR1 is SGHAT and CDR2 is FQNNGV. Unmatched junction bases numbered 11, after V lost 5 bases and J lost 9 bases. Here the CDR3 reads CASSPIIGQGSSPLHF. The CDR3 coding sequence is TGTGCCAGCAGCCCTATAATCGGACAGGGGTCTTCACCCCTCCACTTT. The entire variable domain, with the rest obtained from reference TRBV11-2 and TRBJ1-6, is as follows: EAGVAQSPRYKIIEKRQSVAFWCNPISGHATLYWYQQILGQGPKLLIQFQNNGVVDDSQLPKDRFSAERLKGVDSTLKIQPAKLEDSAVYLCASSPIIGQGSSPLHFGNGTRLTVT.

The V and J genes are TRBV20-1 and TRBJ1-6; D is possibly TRBD1 (6 bases). The CDR3 is 14 residues long. Germline V gene data show CDR1 as DFQATT and CDR2 as SNEGSKA (reference sequence). V lost 5 bases, J lost 6 bases, and 14 bases lay in between. CDR3 amino acids: CSAQQGVGNSPLHF. In nucleotides, the CDR3 is TGCAGTGCTCAACAGGGAGTGGGTAATTCACCCCTCCACTTT.

This clonotype was detected only a few times. The chain couples TRBV6-2 or TRBV6-3 to TRBJ2-5; D possibly corresponds to TRBD2 (6 bases). The CDR3 runs to 15 residues. Between the trimmed V and J ends, which lost 2 bases and 1 base, there was a span of 11 bases. Per germline, CDR1 MNHEY and CDR2 SVGEGT. The CDR3 nucleotides read TGTGCCAGCAGTTACGGTAGCGGCGTCCAAGAGACCCAGTACTTC. Protein sequence: CASSYGSGVQETQYF.

The chain carries TRBV29-1 and TRBJ1-1; possible D gene TRBD1, 6 bases. The V end lost 3 bases, the J end lost 4 bases, and 12 bases lay between the germline ends. The CDR3 runs to 13 residues. From germline, CDR1 is SQVTM and CDR2 ANQGSEA. For the CDR3, the DNA is TGCAGCGTTGACCACAGGGTTGGCACTGAAGCTTTCTTT. Translated: CSVDHRVGTEAFF.

The chain is built from TRBV7-9 and TRBJ2-2; D may be TRBD2 (5 bases). The CDR3 is 15 residues long. Trimming cost V 9 bases and J 5 bases, with 19 bases left between them. From germline, CDR1 is SEHNR and CDR2 FQNEAQ (reference sequence). CDR3 sequence: CASWTPSPGTGELFF. Written as DNA, the CDR3 is TGTGCCAGTTGGACTCCGTCCCCCGGGACCGGGGAGCTGTTTTTT. Full variable domain (missing parts from reference TRBV7-9 and TRBJ2-2): DTGVSQNPRHKITKRGQNVTFRCDPISEHNRLYWYRQTLGQGPEFLTYFQNEAQLEKSRLLSDRFSAERPKGSFSTLEIQRTEQGDSAMYLCASWTPSPGTGELFFGEGSRLTVL.

The J gene is TRBJ2-2, the V gene TRBV6-2 or TRBV6-3; weak D call: TRBD1 (6 bases). The CDR3 has 14 amino acids. Looked up from germline, CDR1 is MNHEY and CDR2 is SVGEGT. Trimming stripped 2 bases from V and 7 bases from J, with 11 bases between. CDR3 in DNA: TGTGCCAGCAGTTACCTCCGGACAGACGGGGAGCTGTTTTTT. Residues: CASSYLRTDGELFF.